This T cell receptor (beta chain) stems from a study of T cell changes during pregnancy in multiple sclerosis. The table came from immunoSEQ multiplex PCR; TCRdb's copy has only in-frame clones and leaves some out. The data hold some 40,000 clones, with 70% to 90% observed a single time. The ends were cut back, 0 bases at V and 1 base at J, with 7 bases in the middle. Germline-derived CDR1 and CDR2 are SGHTA and FQGNSA. The CDR3 totals 14 residues. The J gene is TRBJ2-7, the V gene TRBV7-2; D possibly corresponds to TRBD2 (6 bases). The receptor was isolated from a female donor with multiple sclerosis, enrolled in a pregnancy study. Sequenced here: CD8+ T cells from peripheral blood mononuclear cells, sampled in the first trimester of pregnancy. DNA for the CDR3: TGTGCCAGCAGCTTAGCGGGGGGTTCCTACGAGCAGTACTTC. This gives the protein CASSLAGGSYEQYF.